These 27 T cell receptor beta chains share one sample of origin, sequenced in a study of blood T cell repertoires in COVID-19 (dated by TCRdb to the early 2020s). Library preparation used the immunoSEQ multiplex PCR assay. TCRdb took over this immuneACCESS table, retaining in-frame rearrangements with V and J assigned. Such tables are incomplete; in checked studies, under half of the missing clones stem from an unresolved V gene, and the remainder is unexplained. The sample table lists 29,000 or so clones, roughly two thirds of them with a count of one. The ten largest clones add up to 17% of the sample. The source material was peripheral blood. The receptors derive from a human donor in a cohort sampled during active COVID-19.

The chain is built from TRBV30 and TRBJ2-7; 7 bases fit TRBD2. V trimming: 1 base; J trimming: 5 bases; junction bases outside the gene matches: 11. Germline CDR1 is GTSNPN and CDR2 is SVGIG (reference sequence). The CDR3 sequence is 15 residues long. CDR3 loop: CAWSAAGRRRNEQYF. Here the CDR3 DNA reads TGTGCCTGGAGTGCAGCGGGACGGCGACGCAACGAGCAGTACTTC.

V usage is TRBV11-1 and J usage is TRBJ1-2; 10 bases agree with TRBD1. CDR3 length equals 13 residues. CDR1 SGHAT and CDR2 FQDESV come from the germline V gene (reference sequence). The ends lost 5 bases at V and 12 bases at J; junction bases unmatched: 9. The CDR3 DNA sequence: TGTGCCAGCAGCGCCGACCCGGGACAGGGGAACACCTTC. Encoded protein: CASSADPGQGNTF.

There are a few counts of this clone. The rearrangement uses TRBV10-3 and TRBJ2-5; the match to TRBD1 covers 7 bases. J was trimmed by 2 bases and V by 5 bases; bases with no gene match: 5. This CDR3 spans 14 amino acids. Per germline, CDR1 ENHRY and CDR2 SYGVKD. The CDR3 protein is CAISPGQPQETQYF. In DNA, the CDR3 is TGTGCCATCAGTCCGGGACAGCCTCAAGAGACCCAGTACTTC.

The chain carries TRBV4-2 and TRBJ2-1; D is perhaps TRBD2 (5 bases). Germline CDR1 is LGHNA and CDR2 is YNFKEQ. The V end lost 1 base, the J end lost 0 bases, and 10 bases lay between the germline ends. This CDR3 is 16 amino acids long. The CDR3 bases are TGTGCCAGCAGCCAAGGGCGGGCGAGCTCCTACAATGAGCAGTTCTTC. Translation: CASSQGRASSYNEQFF.

The DNA of the CDR3 is TGTGCCAGCAGTAAGATACAGGGGGAAAATTCACCCCTCCACTTT. This gives the protein CASSKIQGENSPLHF. The genes are TRBV6-5 and TRBJ1-6, with 8 nucleotides matching TRBD1. Germline V gene lookup returns CDR1 MNHEY and CDR2 SVGAGI. This CDR3 comprises 15 residues. The ends lost 5 bases at V and 7 bases at J; junction bases unmatched: 7.

The chain combines TRBV2 with TRBJ2-5; 9 positions match TRBD1. Per the germline V gene, CDR1 is SNHLY and CDR2 is FYNNEI. V shed 2 bases, J shed 1 base, and the junction held 5 bases outside the gene matches. The CDR3 is made up of 16 amino acids. Written as DNA, the CDR3 is TGTGCCAGCAGTGAATTCGGGACAGGGCCCCAAGAGACCCAGTACTTC. This codes for CASSEFGTGPQETQYF.

V and J are TRBV29-1 and TRBJ2-3; possibly TRBD2 for D (6 bases). The length of the CDR3 is 14 residues. Trimming took off 1 base at V and 0 bases at J, with 8 bases between the two ends. The germline V gene has CDR1 SQVTM and CDR2 ANQGSEA. CDR3 loop: CSVEASGSTDTQYF. The CDR3 DNA reads as TGCAGCGTTGAAGCCAGCGGGAGCACAGATACGCAGTATTTT.

The chain has TRBV4-3 and TRBJ1-2; TRBD1 agrees at 7 bases. The CDR3 contains 13 residues. CDR1 and CDR2 (germline): LGHNA, YSLEER. The J segment lost 8 bases and the V segment lost 0 bases, leaving 3 bases of the junction unmatched. In DNA form, the CDR3 reads TGCGCCAGCAGCCAAGAGAGGGGGCAAGGCTACACCTTC. It is translated as CASSQERGQGYTF.

The rearrangement uses TRBV6-5 and TRBJ1-1, with D hard to call. The V gene's germline CDR1 is MNHEY and CDR2 SVGAGI. The CDR3 has 15 amino acids. The V end was cut by 0 bases, the J end by 0 bases, with 8 bases between. The CDR3 bases are TGTGCCAGCAGTTACTCGGCTTTAATGAACACTGAAGCTTTCTTT. Translating gives CASSYSALMNTEAFF.

The chain carries TRBV29-1 and TRBJ1-1; D remains ambiguous. CDR1 SQVTM and CDR2 ANQGSEA come from the germline V gene. This CDR3 is built from 13 residues. Between the trimmed V and J ends, which lost 6 bases and 5 bases, there was a span of 16 bases. CDR3 DNA: TGCAGCGTCGCATTAGGAGGATGGACTGAAGCTTTCTTT. It is translated as CSVALGGWTEAFF.

The chain has TRBV6-2 or TRBV6-3 and TRBJ2-7; TRBD2 matches at 15 bases. V dropped 5 bases and J dropped 1; count of bases not matched to a gene: 18. Germline V lookup: CDR1 MNHEY, CDR2 SVGEGT. This CDR3 is 21 amino acids long. In nucleotides, the CDR3 is TGTGCCAGCAGTCCCCGGGGGCGCCAGAGGACTAGCGGGGGGGTTTCCTACGAGCAGTACTTC. This encodes CASSPRGRQRTSGGVSYEQYF.

The chain has TRBV11-3 and TRBJ2-3; D is unclear. CDR1 and CDR2 from the germline V gene are SGHNT and YENEEA. The CDR3 has 12 residues. Trimming removed 5 bases at V and 1 base at J, with 4 bases between. The CDR3 region is CASSGRTDTQYF. The CDR3, as DNA: TGTGCCAGCAGCGGGCGCACAGATACGCAGTATTTT.

CDR3 in amino acids: CATSATGALNEQYF. CDR3 DNA: TGTGCCACCAGTGCGACAGGGGCCTTGAACGAGCAGTACTTC. The rearrangement links TRBV24-1 to TRBJ2-7; 8 bases align to TRBD1. This CDR3 has 14 residues. V lost 5 bases to trimming and J lost 5 bases; unmatched junction nucleotides: 7. The V gene's germline CDR1 is KGHDR and CDR2 SFDVKD.

J is TRBJ2-3 and V is TRBV4-2, with a weak D call TRBD2 (7 bases). The CDR3 length is 16 residues. V lost 1 base, J lost 4 bases, and 15 bases lay in between. Germline V lookup: CDR1 LGHNA, CDR2 YNFKEQ. CDR3 residues: CASSQGGGGSPDTQYF. The CDR3 DNA reads TGTGCCAGCAGCCAAGGGGGAGGGGGGTCCCCAGATACGCAGTATTTT.

This chain uses TRBV6-5 with TRBJ1-2; D is unclear. Germline V gene lookup returns CDR1 MNHEY and CDR2 SVGAGI. The CDR3 has 14 amino acids. V dropped 0 bases and J dropped 4 bases, with 9 bases sitting between them. The CDR3 reads CASSYSNNLYGYTF. CDR3 DNA: TGTGCCAGCAGTTACTCGAACAACCTCTATGGCTACACCTTC.

V and J are TRBV9 and TRBJ2-3, with 9 positions matching TRBD2. Germline V lookup: CDR1 SGDLS, CDR2 YYNGEE. This CDR3 comprises 15 residues. With 3 bases clipped from V and 3 bases from J, the junction kept 5 bases outside the gene matches. In DNA, the CDR3 is TGTGCCAGCAGCGGTAGCGGGGGAGGAACAGATACGCAGTATTTT. Translated, it gives CASSGSGGGTDTQYF. Combining the CDR3 with reference TRBV9 and TRBJ2-3 gives the whole variable domain DSGVTQTPKHLITATGQRVTLRCSPRSGDLSVYWYQQSLDQGLQFLIQYYNGEERAKGNILERFSAQQFPDLHSELNLSSLELGDSALYFCASSGSGGGTDTQYFGPGTRLTVL.

The chain links TRBV18 to TRBJ2-5; D is unclear. The germline CDR1 and CDR2 sequences are KGHSH and LQKENI. This CDR3 spans 13 amino acids. V was cut by 3 bases and J by 1 base, with 6 bases left in between. The CDR3 spells CASSPQAQETQYF. The CDR3 region has the DNA TGTGCCAGCTCACCCCAAGCCCAAGAGACCCAGTACTTC.

The chain has TRBV27 and TRBJ2-2, with 11 bases that match TRBD1. CDR1 and CDR2 (germline): MNHEY, SMNVEV (reference sequence). This CDR3 spans 16 amino acids. V shed 2 bases and J 1 base; nucleotides not matched to a gene: 0. CDR3: CASSLGTGGNTGELFF. As DNA, the CDR3 is TGTGCCAGCAGTTTAGGGACAGGGGGGAACACCGGGGAGCTGTTTTTT.

This clone was counted a few times. The chain carries TRBV24-1 and TRBJ2-1; 8 bases map to TRBD2. V was clipped by 1 base and J by 3 bases; unmatched bases: 4. This CDR3 region has 16 residues. Looked up from germline, CDR1 is KGHDR and CDR2 is SFDVKD. The CDR3 region is CATSDFSSGSYNEQFF. The CDR3 DNA reads TGTGCCACCAGTGATTTTTCCAGCGGGAGCTACAATGAGCAGTTCTTC.

The V call is TRBV7-9, the J call TRBJ1-5, with 10 bases aligning to TRBD1. The germline CDR1 and CDR2 sequences are SEHNR and FQNEAQ (reference sequence). The CDR3 has 15 residues. With 11 bases clipped from V and 2 bases from J, the junction kept 9 bases outside the gene matches. The chain's CDR3 is CAVSTGTGGNQPQHF. Here the CDR3 DNA reads TGTGCCGTAAGTACCGGGACAGGGGGCAATCAGCCCCAGCATTTT.

The rearrangement links TRBV7-9 to TRBJ2-1, with a weak D call TRBD2 (5 bases). In germline, CDR1 is SEHNR, CDR2 FQNEAQ (reference sequence). The CDR3 has 14 amino acids. V lost 4 bases, J lost 7 bases, and 14 bases lay in between. CDR3 protein: CASSYRREGNEQFF. CDR3 in DNA: TGTGCCAGCAGCTACCGACGGGAAGGGAATGAGCAGTTCTTC. The full variable domain, in which reference TRBV7-9 and TRBJ2-1 provide the parts outside the CDR3, is DTGVSQNPRHKITKRGQNVTFRCDPISEHNRLYWYRQTLGQGPEFLTYFQNEAQLEKSRLLSDRFSAERPKGSFSTLEIQRTEQGDSAMYLCASSYRREGNEQFFGPGTRLTVL.

CDR3 bases: TGTGCCAGCAGCGTAGGACAGGGAGATTCACCCCTCCACTTT. Translated, it gives CASSVGQGDSPLHF. This chain uses TRBV9 with TRBJ1-6, with 7 bases aligning to TRBD1. CDR1 is SGDLS and CDR2 is YYNGEE in the germline V gene. The trim removed 0 bases at V and 8 bases at J, leaving 2 bases unmatched. The CDR3 is 14 residues long.

The gene calls are TRBV6-6 and TRBJ2-1; 8 bases align to TRBD2. Looked up from germline, CDR1 is MNHNY and CDR2 is SVGAGI (reference sequence). CDR3 size: 14 residues. The CDR3 loop is CATGGPRAYNEQFF. The DNA for the CDR3 is TGTGCTACGGGAGGGCCTAGAGCATACAATGAGCAGTTCTTC.

The chain uses TRBV10-3 and TRBJ2-7; D is perhaps TRBD1 (6 bases). V lost 7 bases, J lost 5 bases, and 15 bases lay in between. The CDR3 is 13 residues long. Germline CDR1 reads ENHRY; CDR2 reads SYGVKD. This chain's CDR3 is CAITAVGHHEQYF. The CDR3 DNA sequence: TGTGCCATCACCGCAGTGGGACACCACGAGCAGTACTTC.

This chain joins TRBV9 and TRBJ2-5; 10 nucleotides align to TRBD1. J gave up 5 bases and V 3 bases, and 4 bases lay outside the gene matches. The CDR3 contains 14 residues. Per the germline V gene, CDR1 is SGDLS and CDR2 is YYNGEE. The chain's CDR3 is CASSATGGFETQYF. The CDR3 DNA reads as TGTGCCAGCAGCGCGACAGGGGGCTTCGAGACCCAGTACTTC.

The chain employs TRBV19 and TRBJ2-3; D is ambiguous. Trimming shortened V by 6 bases and J by 1 base, and 11 bases separated the two germline ends. Germline V gene lookup returns CDR1 LNHDA and CDR2 SQIVND (reference sequence). This CDR3 contains 14 residues. The DNA for the CDR3 is TGTGCCAGTAGCCCTCCAGGCGGCACAGATACGCAGTATTTT. It specifies CASSPPGGTDTQYF. Full variable domain (rest looked up from reference TRBV19 and TRBJ2-3): DGGITQSPKYLFRKEGQNVTLSCEQNLNHDAMYWYRQDPGQGLRLIYYSQIVNDFQKGDIAEGYSVSREKKESFPLTVTSAQKNPTAFYLCASSPPGGTDTQYFGPGTRLTVL.

DNA for the CDR3: TGTGCCAGCAGTGATCTAGTAGTCGAGCAGTACTTC. Translated, it gives CASSDLVVEQYF. The rearrangement uses TRBV6-1 and TRBJ2-7; D not certain. CDR1 is MNHNS and CDR2 is SASEGT in the germline V gene. The length of the CDR3 is 12 residues. Trimming removed 3 bases from V and 6 bases from J, with 9 bases in between.